This TCR beta chain was found in a study of blood T cell repertoires in COVID-19 (dated by TCRdb to the early 2020s). In the study overall: Samples covering the acute and convalescent phases of COVID-19 were provided by collaborators in the United States, Italy and Spain. The material from the prospective study consisted of cDNA or gDNA derived from T cells, B-cell-depleted T cells, or PBMCs. The dataset comprised deeply sampled blood TCRbeta repertoires from subjects exposed to, actively infected with, or recovered from COVID-19. The repertoires were made available in a free public database intended to serve as a resource for research on the immune response to SARS-CoV-2. Samples came from the ongoing ImmuneRACE study (first 160 participants) plus 1,254 subjects from 6 global collaborators. Sample metadata almost always included a de-identified subject ID, COVID-19 status, age in years and sex. HLA class I and class II types, where available, came from metadata supplied by the sample provider rather than from assay-based typing.

Points on this clone: Its antigen has not been determined. There are no base qualities to consult, and no much larger clone falls within one base.

General findings and caveats noted by the study authors: How much clinical and demographic metadata was included differed by source and by participant, and the metadata was provided uncurated.

Samples from volunteer blood donors who had recovered from COVID-19 were contributed by a second Seattle source. Collaborating institutions collected whole blood in K2EDTA tubes following their own protocols. Collaborator samples were shipped for TCRbeta analysis as frozen whole blood, isolated PBMCs, or DNA extracted from either sample type. CDR1 and CDR2 are read off the germline V gene (reference sequence) as SEHNR and FQNEAQ. From its cysteine to its phenylalanine, the CDR3 spans 15 amino acids. Left in the record is the CDR3 DNA by itself, 45 bases read in frame from the first base. Relative to germline, V is missing 4 bases and J is missing 1 base, with 6 bases of the junction outside any gene match. TCRbeta CDR3 regions were amplified from genomic DNA by means of the immunoSEQ Assay, a bias-controlled multiplex PCR. Per the source publication's procedure: The number of nucleated cells in each sample was estimated by amplification of reference gene primers within the assay. To quantify the absolute abundance of each unique TCRbeta CDR3 rearrangement, sequence reads were collapsed and filtered. For each sample, productive Simpson clonality was calculated by taking the square root of Simpson's diversity index across productive rearrangements. TCRdb re-hosts the immuneACCESS table, in-frame sequences only. Its copies lack some clones; in the studies checked, an unresolved V gene accounts for under half of them, and the cause for the rest is not known. Clone size and the V and J calls come from that table; the DNA yielded D and trimming. In this sample the table shows 150,000 or so clones, about 85% of which occur a single time. The top ten clonotypes cover 13% of the sample.

Recombination connected TRBV7-9 to TRBJ1-1; 7 of the junction bases match TRBD1. This clonotype was obtained from a man between 65 and 80 years old who had recovered from COVID-19. Material: peripheral blood. The CDR3 is CASSSGGTENTEAFF. The sequenced DNA: TGTGCCAGCAGCTCGGGTGGGACAGAGAACACTGAAGCTTTCTTT.